Shown below are 10 T cell receptor beta chains from a single sample sequenced in a study of blood T cell repertoires in COVID-19. Some clones are missing from TCRdb's copy, which holds only in-frame ones; the method was immunoSEQ multiplex PCR. The repertoire includes roughly 280,000 clones, about 88% of them detected once, and 3.6% sits in the top ten. The sequenced material came from peripheral blood. The receptors originated from a man younger than 35 with active or convalescent COVID-19.

This clone was picked up one time. The V call is TRBV28, the J call TRBJ1-2; no clear D gene. Germline assignment: CDR1 MDHEN and CDR2 SYDVKM. This CDR3 spans 14 amino acids. The germline V and J ends were trimmed by 7 bases and 4 bases, with 16 bases remaining between them. The CDR3 DNA sequence: TGTGCCAGCACCACCCGTACGGCGGTCTATGGCTACACCTTC. Translated: CASTTRTAVYGYTF.

CDR3 sequence reads: CASSVGAAITYEQYF. CDR3 bases: TGTGCCAGCAGCGTTGGGGCAGCTATAACCTACGAGCAGTACTTC. The chain employs TRBV9 and TRBJ2-7; TRBD1 might be the D (5 bases). Germline values: CDR1 SGDLS, CDR2 YYNGEE. V shed 2 bases and J shed 2 bases, with 14 bases lying between them. This CDR3 spans 15 amino acids.

This clone is a singleton in its sample. This chain uses TRBV4-2 with TRBJ1-2; 8 bases are a match to TRBD1. CDR1 is LGHNA and CDR2 is YNFKEQ in the germline V gene. The J segment lost 5 bases and the V segment lost 1 base, leaving 15 bases of the junction unmatched. This CDR3 region has 18 residues. DNA of the CDR3: TGTGCCAGCAGCCAAGCCACCGGGACAGGAGCCCTTCGGTATGGCTACACCTTC. Residues: CASSQATGTGALRYGYTF.

The chain carries TRBV11-3 and TRBJ1-3, with D hard to call. This CDR3 is built from 16 residues. The germline CDR1 and CDR2 sequences are SGHNT and YENEEA. The ends were cut back, 5 bases at V and 0 bases at J, with 14 bases in the middle. The CDR3 nucleotides are TGTGCCAGCAGCGAAGGTGGCACTATCTCTGGAAACACCATATATTTT. Its translation is CASSEGGTISGNTIYF. The entire variable domain, with the rest obtained from reference TRBV11-3 and TRBJ1-3, is as follows: EAGVVQSPRYKIIEKKQPVAFWCNPISGHNTLYWYLQNLGQGPELLIRYENEEAVDDSQLPKDRFSAERLKGVDSTLKIQPAELGDSAVYLCASSEGGTISGNTIYFGEGSWLTVV.

The rearrangement joins TRBV4-1 to TRBJ2-7; 11 positions agree with TRBD2. V dropped 0 bases and J dropped 7; count of bases not matched to a gene: 5. CDR3 length: 15 residues. Germline CDR1 MGHRA, CDR2 YSYEKL. This CDR3 is CASSQESTSGSEQYF. CDR3 sequence (DNA): TGCGCCAGCAGCCAAGAATCTACTAGCGGGAGTGAGCAGTACTTC.

The gene calls are TRBV7-8 and TRBJ1-1, with D unresolved. The germline CDR1 and CDR2 sequences are SGHVS and FQNEAQ. V was shortened by 5 bases and J by 2 bases, with 12 bases between the two germline ends. The CDR3 spans 14 residues. The CDR3 sequence: CASSVGRPNTEAFF. Written as DNA, the CDR3 is TGTGCCAGCAGCGTGGGCCGCCCAAACACTGAAGCTTTCTTT. Variable domain in full (rest from reference TRBV7-8 and TRBJ1-1): GAGVSQSPRYKVAKRGQDVALRCDPISGHVSLFWYQQALGQGPEFLTYFQNEAQLDKSGLPSDRFFAERPEGSVSTLKIQRTQQEDSAVYLCASSVGRPNTEAFFGQGTRLTVV.

This clone was counted once. This chain links TRBV3-1 (or the pseudogene TRBV3-2) with TRBJ2-4; 11 nucleotides match TRBD2. Germline lookup yields CDR1 LGHDT and CDR2 YNNKEL (reference sequence). V trimming: 1 base; J trimming: 13 bases; junction bases outside the gene matches: 9. This CDR3 is 15 amino acids long. Here the CDR3 DNA reads TGTGCCAGCAGCCAAGCAACTAGCGGGAGAGGGGGGCAGTACTTC. This sequence encodes CASSQATSGRGGQYF.

This clone has just one count. The chain has TRBV28 and TRBJ2-2, with 8 bases matching TRBD2. CDR3 length: 14 amino acids. The V gene end was trimmed by 5 bases and the J gene end by 5 bases; junction bases not matched to a gene: 4. Germline assignment: CDR1 MDHEN and CDR2 SYDVKM. The CDR3 loop reads CASSGTSGTGELFF. The CDR3 coding sequence is TGTGCCAGCAGTGGGACTAGTGGTACCGGGGAGCTGTTTTTT. Complete variable domain (other parts from reference TRBV28 and TRBJ2-2): DVKVTQSSRYLVKRTGEKVFLECVQDMDHENMFWYRQDPGLGLRLIYFSYDVKMKEKGDIPEGYSVSREKKERFSLILESASTNQTSMYLCASSGTSGTGELFFGEGSRLTVL.

The chain recombines TRBV28 with TRBJ1-2; TRBD1 is a possible D gene (6 bases). The CDR3 has 15 residues. Germline loops: CDR1 MDHEN, CDR2 SYDVKM. Trimming took off 3 bases at V and 0 bases at J, with 11 bases between the two ends. This CDR3 reads CASSFGDRTNYGYTF. Written as DNA, the CDR3 is TGTGCCAGCAGTTTCGGAGACAGGACTAACTATGGCTACACCTTC.

The chain links TRBV12-3 or TRBV12-4 to TRBJ1-2; 8 bases fit TRBD1. Trimming cost V 7 bases and J 7 bases; bases outside gene matches: 8. The CDR3 consists of 13 residues. Written as DNA, the CDR3 is TGTGCCAGCATGCGACAGGGGTTTATTGGCTACACCTTC. The encoded protein is CASMRQGFIGYTF.